This TCR beta chain was captured in a study of cytomegalovirus exposure and HLA in healthy donors (dated by TCRdb to 2016 to 2017). For the wider study: An earlier analysis of approximately 590 of the donors reported about 250 Gb of sequence data and some 100 million unique TCR beta sequences from about 200 million T cells. The number of typed donors differed by locus: about 629-630 for A, B, C, DRB1 and DQB1; 500 to 550 for DQA1; 606 for DPA1; and about 450 for DPB1. Because of strong linkage in the cohort, a handful of DR-DQ haplotypes were treated as single units for association and clustering. Every repertoire in the discovery cohort had been generated on one and the same sequencing platform. The aim of the study was to test whether cataloging public T cell receptors could identify signatures of past pathogen exposure. Across about 380 genotyped donors of the cohort, an average of about 220,000 unique TCR beta nucleotide sequences per donor were sequenced, and approximately 17% of those sequences were non-productive. The study profiled the T cell repertoires of more than 500 subjects by immunosequencing and related them to cytomegalovirus serostatus. A later genetic analysis took genome-wide SNP genotypes for 398 of the 666 donors and used that subset as a discovery cohort. A separate validation cohort of over 95 different subjects was used in addition to the 666-subject first cohort. To predict cytomegalovirus infection status, the study combined high-throughput TCR immunosequencing, statistical association of individual TCRs with disease status, and machine learning. Both class I and class II loci were covered by HLA typing, at four-digit resolution. An early release covering over 500 HLA-typed donors comprised 250 to 350 gigabases of sequencing data and around 80 million unique TCR sequences. Rather than using new phenotypic data, the later analysis identified candidate immune exposures from TCR beta sequences and from how often those sequences occurred across donors. Donor age, sex, ethnicity and CMV serostatus were compiled together with the repertoire data. An earlier analysis of 587 of the donors used high-throughput TCR beta sequencing to judge whether each TCR beta V gene segment behaved as functional or pseudogenic. The genetic ancestry cluster associated with self-reported Caucasian donors included roughly 84% of the 300 to 400 genotyped donors. To study patterns of TCR occurrence, a later analysis re-analyzed previously published TCR beta repertoires from around 670 donors and added high-resolution HLA genotyping. General study outcomes and caveats: When HLA alleles, especially DR and DQ, strongly co-occurred, attributing TCR associations to individual alleles was difficult. Sequencing depth was assumed to be roughly uniform across donors in the presence/absence analyses, though that assumption may not hold. In a later analysis, several top co-occurrence clusters were reported to appear linked to parvovirus B19, influenza, CMV and Epstein-Barr virus. The classifier was reported to diagnose cytomegalovirus status with high specificity and sensitivity in both the original and validation cohorts. Most TCR sequences were seen in very few donors, while some public TCRs were found in many individuals. An association between a missense DCLRE1C variant and V-gene and J-gene trimming of TCR beta chains was found in a later genetic analysis and replicated in an independent cohort. In a later analysis, most CMV-associated TCR beta chains were found to appear HLA-restricted, with HLA associations seemingly driven largely by CMV exposure. Correlated functional status among segregating V segments might reflect linkage disequilibrium, but an unknown experimental factor could not be ruled out. An earlier analysis of several hundred of the donors showed that most TCR beta V segments appeared in productive rearrangements either about 90% or about 30% of the time, which broadly matched IMGT annotations. Because counts were too low, 15 to 20 rarely observed V segments, including chromosome 9 orphons, were excluded from the earlier analysis of under 650 of the donors. Compared with equally common non-associated chains, HLA-associated TCR beta chains in a later analysis were more clonally expanded and had lower generation probabilities. Only TCR beta chains were sequenced in this cohort, and the absence of alpha or paired-chain data limited detectable features. A later genetic analysis reported fewer N-insertions in productive TCRs among donors in an Asian-associated ancestry cluster than the roughly 670-donor mean. A later analysis found that TCR association rates varied across HLA loci, with DRB1 alleles showing the most associated TCRs and HLA-C alleles the fewest. Three of the identified cytomegalovirus-associated TCR beta chains were confirmed in vitro to be specific for cytomegalovirus antigens. A cluster of highly shared sequence variants was judged likely to represent a technical artifact of the sequencing pipeline. A further reported finding was that TCR beta sequences accurately predicted the HLA-A and HLA-B alleles for most subjects in the first cohort. HLA typing was unavailable for some donors at each locus, so association tests used only the typed subset. A total of fewer than 200 TCR beta chains were listed by the study as associated with cytomegalovirus. Immune exposure information for the cohort was limited to CMV serostatus. Specific HLA alleles were associated with more than 15,000 TCR beta sequences at a false discovery rate of 0.05 in a later analysis. According to the authors, the approach could potentially be generalized to other disease states and immunological phenotypes.

Preparation of the library involved the immunoSEQ multiplex PCR assay. The multiplex PCR relied on a mix of 60 forward primers for TCR Vbeta segments and 13 reverse primers for TCR Jbeta segments. The CDR3 region of rearranged TCR beta genes was amplified from genomic DNA with a multiplex PCR assay. On the Illumina HiSeq System, the amplified TCR beta libraries were sequenced as 87-base-pair reads. The source study handled its data this way. A later analysis tallied 75 million to 85 million unique TCR beta chains across the 650 to 750 repertoires, and approximately 11 million of those chains were shared by two or more donors. Raw reads were error-corrected and collapsed into unique sequences with a nearest-neighbor algorithm that merged closely related sequences to remove PCR and sequencing errors. V, D and J gene segments were assigned by aligning CDR3 sequences to IMGT reference sequences. Each retained sequence needed at least a six-nucleotide match to both a V gene segment and a J gene segment. Rearrangements were called productive when the CDR3 lacked stop codons and stayed in frame with V and J; all others were non-productive. CDR3 was defined by IMGT convention, running from the second conserved V-encoded cysteine to the conserved J-encoded phenylalanine. The earlier analysis of 450 to 750 of the donors excluded any sequence lacking an unambiguous match to a single V gene segment. An earlier analysis of approximately 590 of the donors classified V segments as functional when productive rearrangements were above 56.7% and as segregating when the standard deviation between donors was above 5%. A statistical classification framework was built to diagnose cytomegalovirus status from the catalog of TCR beta chain sequences. A later analysis assigned V and J genes by comparing TCR nucleotide sequences with IMGT/GENE-DB human TR gene sequences. In a later analysis, CDR3 sequences and most-parsimonious VDJ recombination scenarios were assigned using the TCRdist pipeline. In a later analysis, each TCR beta chain was defined by its CDR3 amino acid sequence together with its V-gene family, and reads lacking a unique V-gene family were excluded. As a way to deal with suspected cross-contamination and a sequencing artifact, a later analysis dropped 500 to 700 nucleotide sequences that were highly shared and had low generation probability. In a later analysis, a clonal expansion index was calculated for each public chain from normalized within-repertoire ranks of inferred template counts. In a later analysis, generation probabilities were computed using a VDJ recombination model fitted to out-of-frame rearrangements, and the results were checked against IGoR. A later analysis scored TCR-TCR, TCR-HLA and TCR-CMV co-occurrence with hypergeometric tests, applying a repertoire-size bias correction to TCR pairs. A later analysis estimated false discovery rates by permuting HLA or CMV assignments 20 times. A later analysis grouped co-occurring TCRs with DBSCAN, adding TCRdist sequence similarity when clustering within HLA-allele-positive subsets. For co-occurrence clustering, repertoires with fewer than 30,000 or more than 120,000 public chains were excluded, along with roughly five repertoires with anomalous nucleotide sharing. TCRdb provides this immuneACCESS table in a form limited to in-frame rearrangements. Some clones are lacking; in checked studies, under half of them reflect an unresolved V gene, and why the rest are absent is not known. Clonal size and the V and J genes are those of that table, whereas D and trimming came from the DNA. This sample is represented by around 150,000 clones; about 85% of them were singletons. Roughly 2.2% of the sample is in the top ten clones.

Comment on this clone: The clone's antigen remains unknown. No quality values exist for individual bases; no much larger clone is one base distant.

The cohort was made up of approximately 670 healthy bone marrow donors. At the time of sampling, every cohort member was nominally healthy, though immune exposures that went unrecorded were likely present. The donor tested CMV seropositive, placing the donor among the 250 to 300 seropositive members of the cohort. A peripheral blood sample was collected from each donor, and TCR beta sequencing was performed on peripheral blood mononuclear cells. Genomic DNA extraction from the blood cell samples was performed with the Qiagen DNeasy Blood Extraction Kit. The origin of this receptor is a young man in good health and CMV-seropositive. Sequenced sample: PBMCs.

The CDR3 region reads CASGTVHGMNTEAFF. The nucleotide sequence is TGTGCCAGTGGGACTGTTCACGGGATGAACACTGAAGCTTTCTTT. The rearranged segments are TRBV19 and TRBJ1-1; the D region possibly corresponds to TRBD1 (5 bases align). Per the germline V gene (reference sequence), LNHDA is the CDR1 and SQIVND is the CDR2. Deletion took 8 bases off V and 0 bases off J, with a span of 16 bases between the germline ends. Counted from cysteine to phenylalanine, this CDR3 has 15 amino acids. The DNA shown is the 45-base CDR3, in frame from base 1.